A selection of T cell receptor beta chains follows, all from one sample in a study of identical twins. Via MiXCR, TCRdb re-called the 5' RACE reads, giving one row per CDR3 protein. This table has 400,000 to 550,000 distinct CDR3 sequences, roughly a fifth appearing once. The sample also formed part of further work on T cells expressing NK-cell markers.

Sequencing was carried out using CD4+ T cells sorted from blood. The origin of the receptors is a young woman in good health. CDR3s include the opening cysteine and the closing phenylalanine or tryptophan. Each record gives: clone size, J gene, D gene, V gene, CDR3 protein, CDR3 DNA. A D gene is named only where the DNA matches it firmly. Clone size is stated in some rows and not others, as once, few, many or a class when expanded.

clone_size: few
j_call: TRBJ2-1
d_call: NA
v_call: TRBV7-7
cdr3_aa: CASSLEVGADNEQFF
cdr3_nt: TGTGCTAGCAGCTTAGAGGTAGGGGCGGACAATGAGCAGTTCTTC

clone_size: few
j_call: TRBJ1-1
d_call: NA
v_call: TRBV7-6
cdr3_aa: CASSLAGGGANTEAFF
cdr3_nt: TGTGCCAGCAGCTTAGCTGGCGGCGGCGCGAACACTGAAGCTTTCTTT

clone_size: few
j_call: TRBJ2-3
d_call: NA
v_call: TRBV5-1
cdr3_aa: CASSVRSDTQYF
cdr3_nt: TGCGCCAGCAGCGTAAGGTCAGATACGCAGTATTTT

clone_size: few
j_call: TRBJ1-3
d_call: NA
v_call: TRBV5-1
cdr3_aa: CASSLLGQGSGNTIYF
cdr3_nt: TGCGCCAGCAGCTTGCTCGGGCAGGGAAGTGGAAACACCATATATTTT

clone_size: NA
j_call: TRBJ2-5
d_call: TRBD2
v_call: TRBV5-1
cdr3_aa: CASSSGTSGVQYF
cdr3_nt: TGCGCCAGCAGCTCCGGGACTAGCGGGGTTCAGTACTTC

clone_size: few
j_call: TRBJ2-5
d_call: NA
v_call: TRBV2
cdr3_aa: CASLREQETQYF
cdr3_nt: TGTGCCAGCCTTCGGGAACAAGAGACCCAGTACTTC

clone_size: few
j_call: TRBJ1-3
d_call: NA
v_call: TRBV12-3/TRBV12-4
cdr3_aa: CASSFTAGNTIYF
cdr3_nt: TGTGCCAGCAGTTTTACAGCTGGAAACACCATATATTTT

clone_size: NA
j_call: TRBJ1-5
d_call: NA
v_call: TRBV6-2/TRBV6-3
cdr3_aa: CASNFWESNQPQHF
cdr3_nt: TGTGCCAGCAACTTCTGGGAGAGCAATCAGCCCCAGCATTTT

clone_size: few
j_call: TRBJ1-2
d_call: NA
v_call: TRBV20-1
cdr3_aa: CSASTLGGIRGYTF
cdr3_nt: TGCAGTGCTAGCACCCTAGGGGGGATACGGGGCTACACCTTC

clone_size: few
j_call: TRBJ2-7
d_call: NA
v_call: TRBV20-1
cdr3_aa: CSASRGSSYEQYF
cdr3_nt: TGCAGTGCTTCCCGAGGTAGCTCCTACGAGCAGTACTTC